Each of the 20 T cell receptor beta chains below was sequenced from the same sample in a study of T cell changes during pregnancy in multiple sclerosis. Data came from immunoSEQ multiplex PCR; TCRdb stores just in-frame clones and leaves some out. The repertoire has about 94,000 clones, 90% to 95% of them found once; the top ten carry 0.84%. The sample consisted of peripheral blood, taken in the third trimester of pregnancy. The receptors come from a female donor with multiple sclerosis, enrolled in a pregnancy study.

The rearrangement links TRBV19 to TRBJ2-1; 14 bases map to TRBD2. This CDR3 comprises 16 residues. V dropped 4 bases and J dropped 9; count of bases not matched to a gene: 8. CDR1 is LNHDA and CDR2 is SQIVND in the germline V gene (reference sequence). CDR3 residues: CASSKTSGRAGGEQFF. The CDR3 DNA sequence: TGTGCCAGTAGTAAGACTAGCGGGAGGGCCGGCGGTGAGCAGTTCTTC.

The CDR3 loop reads CASSPSGRAKNIQYF. CDR3 in DNA: TGTGCCAGCAGCCCGAGCGGGAGGGCCAAAAACATTCAGTACTTC. The V call is TRBV5-4, the J call TRBJ2-4, with TRBD2 matching over 9 bases. V trimming: 4 bases; J trimming: 1 base; junction bases outside the gene matches: 3. Looked up from germline, CDR1 is SGHNT and CDR2 is YYREEE (reference sequence). This CDR3 has 15 amino acids.

The chain recombines TRBV4-1 with TRBJ1-2; D ambiguous. In germline, CDR1 is MGHRA, CDR2 YSYEKL. Trimming removed 1 base from V and 3 bases from J, with 15 bases in between. This CDR3 has 16 amino acids. CDR3: CASSQGWARTYYGYTF. CDR3 DNA: TGCGCCAGCAGCCAAGGTTGGGCACGAACCTACTATGGCTACACCTTC.

The genes are TRBV7-9 and TRBJ2-7; D perhaps matches TRBD1 (6 bases). V was clipped by 5 bases and J by 0 bases, with 11 bases between them. This CDR3 spans 14 amino acids. Germline V gene lookup returns CDR1 SEHNR and CDR2 FQNEAQ (reference sequence). The CDR3 is CASSEGQYSYEQYF. CDR3 bases: TGTGCCAGCAGCGAAGGACAGTACTCCTACGAGCAGTACTTC.

The genes are TRBV5-4 and TRBJ2-7, with TRBD2 as a possible D gene (5 bases). The length of the CDR3 is 13 residues. CDR1 and CDR2 from the germline V gene are SGHNT and YYREEE (reference sequence). Trimming stripped 0 bases from V and 10 bases from J, with 14 bases between. CDR3 coding DNA: TGTGCCAGCAGCTTGGCCACGGGGATCCCCCAGTACTTC. Translating it yields CASSLATGIPQYF. Complete variable domain (other parts from reference TRBV5-4 and TRBJ2-7): ETGVTQSPTHLIKTRGQQVTLRCSSQSGHNTVSWYQQALGQGPQFIFQYYREEENGRGNFPPRFSGLQFPNYSSELNVNALELDDSALYLCASSLATGIPQYFGPGTRLTVT.

The rearrangement joins TRBV10-1 to TRBJ2-5; possibly TRBD2 for D (5 bases). The CDR3 totals 15 residues. CDR1 and CDR2 from the germline V gene are WNHNN and SYGVQD (reference sequence). With 0 bases removed from V and 2 bases from J, the gap between germline ends came to 10 bases. The CDR3 is CASSESGSGQETQYF. The CDR3 nucleotides are TGCGCCAGCAGTGAGTCGGGGAGCGGTCAAGAGACCCAGTACTTC.

This chain joins TRBV5-1 and TRBJ1-2; 8 bases align to TRBD1. This CDR3 has 15 amino acids. The germline V gene encodes CDR1 SGHRS and CDR2 YFSETQ. V dropped 4 bases and J dropped 6; count of bases not matched to a gene: 11. CDR3: CASSQTIQGEHGYTF. The CDR3 DNA follows: TGCGCCAGCAGCCAAACCATACAGGGGGAACATGGCTACACCTTC.

This clone appeared a single time. This chain joins TRBV30 and TRBJ2-5; D unresolved. Germline V gene data show CDR1 as GTSNPN and CDR2 as SVGIG (reference sequence). Trimming stripped 0 bases from V and 1 base from J, with 9 bases between. The CDR3 is made up of 14 amino acids. The chain's CDR3 is CAWSVDSSQETQYF. CDR3 DNA sequence: TGTGCCTGGAGTGTAGATAGCTCCCAAGAGACCCAGTACTTC.

This rearrangement joins TRBV7-9 to TRBJ2-7; 7 nucleotides line up with TRBD2. Germline CDR1 and CDR2: SEHNR and FQNEAQ (reference sequence). The CDR3 totals 15 residues. Losses at the gene ends were 1 base for V and 3 bases for J; bases not matched to a gene: 6. This CDR3 reads CASSLGGGILYEQYF. DNA for the CDR3: TGTGCCAGCAGCTTAGGCGGGGGTATACTCTACGAGCAGTACTTC.

The V call is TRBV6-6, the J call TRBJ2-5, with D maybe TRBD1 (8 bases). Trimming stripped 4 bases from V and 4 bases from J, with 16 bases between. Germline V CDR1 and CDR2: MNHNY, SVGAGI (reference sequence). CDR3 length: 15 amino acids. CDR3 in DNA: TGTGCCAGCAGTTCCCCACACAGGGGGGGAGAGACCCAGTACTTC. Protein: CASSSPHRGGETQYF.

This clone was seen only once. V gene TRBV7-9 combines with J gene TRBJ1-3; 7 positions match TRBD1. J lost 0 bases, V lost 9 bases, and 2 bases had no gene match. The CDR3 spans 13 residues. Per germline, CDR1 SEHNR and CDR2 FQNEAQ (reference sequence). The CDR3 reads CARTGLSGNTIYF. CDR3 coding DNA: TGTGCCAGGACAGGGCTCTCTGGAAACACCATATATTTT.

The chain has TRBV21-1 and TRBJ2-1; the table's D call of TRBD1 was not tested on the DNA. TRBV21-1 is reported as a pseudogene. The CDR3 is made up of 16 amino acids. The CDR3 region has the DNA TGTGCCAGCAGCAAAGTAACAGGAGAGTCTCACAATGAGCAGTTCTTC. The encoded protein is CASSKVTGESHNEQFF.

The chain combines TRBV6-1 with TRBJ1-2; TRBD1 might be the D (5 bases). Germline values: CDR1 MNHNS, CDR2 SASEGT. This CDR3 is built from 13 residues. V was trimmed by 6 bases and J by 6 bases, leaving 14 bases between them. The CDR3 here is CASRGDSVNGYTF. DNA for the CDR3: TGTGCCAGCAGGGGTGACAGTGTCAATGGCTACACCTTC.

The J gene is TRBJ2-2, the V gene TRBV5-5; 7 nucleotides line up with TRBD2. The V segment lost 6 bases and the J segment 8 bases; nucleotides outside the gene matches: 10. CDR3 length equals 14 residues. Germline V CDR1 and CDR2: SGHKS, YYEKEE (reference sequence). The CDR3 DNA follows: TGTGCCAGCACCCACGGGGGGAGTGGAGGGGAGCTGTTTTTT. It yields the protein CASTHGGSGGELFF.

V gene TRBV5-1 combines with J gene TRBJ2-2; D perhaps matches TRBD2 (6 bases). Trimming took 0 bases from V and 3 from J, leaving 9 bases between them. This CDR3 is 15 amino acids long. Germline CDR1 and CDR2: SGHRS and YFSETQ. The CDR3 nucleotides read TGCGCCAGCAGCTTGGAACTAGCTTACACCGGGGAGCTGTTTTTT. This translates into CASSLELAYTGELFF.

The gene calls are TRBV9 and TRBJ2-5, with 7 nucleotides matching TRBD2. Trimming took 1 base from V and 2 from J; bases not matched to a gene: 5. This CDR3 has 15 residues. The germline V gene has CDR1 SGDLS and CDR2 YYNGEE. The CDR3 region has the DNA TGTGCCAGCAGCGTATCGGCGGGAGCTCAAGAGACCCAGTACTTC. Translation: CASSVSAGAQETQYF.

This chain uses TRBV28 with TRBJ2-7; the match to TRBD2 covers 12 bases. This CDR3 has 15 residues. Germline V CDR1 and CDR2: MDHEN, SYDVKM. Trimming cost V 5 bases and J 4 bases; bases outside gene matches: 6. The CDR3 bases are TGTGCCAGCAGTACTAGGACTAGCGGGAAATACGAGCAGTACTTC. Translating it yields CASSTRTSGKYEQYF.

The chain is built from TRBV7-9 and TRBJ2-5, with TRBD2 matching 7 bases. Germline V lookup: CDR1 SEHNR, CDR2 FQNEAQ (reference sequence). The CDR3 spans 17 residues. V lost 5 bases, J lost 1 base, and 13 bases stayed unmatched. Here the CDR3 DNA reads TGTGCCAGCAGCCCACGGACTAGTAGAGAGGTCCAAGAGACCCAGTACTTC. It specifies CASSPRTSREVQETQYF. The full variable domain, in which reference TRBV7-9 and TRBJ2-5 provide the parts outside the CDR3, is DTGVSQNPRHKITKRGQNVTFRCDPISEHNRLYWYRQTLGQGPEFLTYFQNEAQLEKSRLLSDRFSAERPKGSFSTLEIQRTEQGDSAMYLCASSPRTSREVQETQYFGPGTRLLVL.

The chain links TRBV30 to TRBJ2-6; 8 bases map to TRBD1. V shed 5 bases, J shed 0 bases, and the junction held 0 bases outside the gene matches. This CDR3 contains 14 residues. CDR1 and CDR2 (germline): GTSNPN, SVGIG (reference sequence). CDR3 DNA: TGTGCCTGGGACAGGGGCTCTGGGGCCAACGTCCTGACTTTC. Protein sequence: CAWDRGSGANVLTF. Drawing the rest from reference TRBV30 and TRBJ2-6, the complete variable domain is SQTIHQWPATLVQPVGSPLSLECTVEGTSNPNLYWYRQAAGRGLQLLFYSVGIGQISSEVPQNLSASRPQDRQFILSSKKLLLSDSGFYLCAWDRGSGANVLTFGAGSRLTVL.

Here the CDR3 reads CSVPWGPGQNSYEQYF. CDR3 nucleotide sequence: TGCAGCGTTCCCTGGGGCCCGGGACAGAATTCCTACGAGCAGTACTTC. V is TRBV29-1 and J is TRBJ2-7; 7 nucleotides match TRBD1. The CDR3 consists of 16 residues. Per germline, CDR1 SQVTM and CDR2 ANQGSEA. V shed 5 bases, J shed 1 base, and the junction held 14 bases outside the gene matches.